Shown below are 11 T cell receptor beta chains from a single sample sequenced in a study of tumor and adjacent non-tumor tissue in lung cancer. No cell sorting was done before RNA was extracted from the tissue. This non-tumor lung sample came from over 3 cm beyond the tumor edge. A modified ARM-PCR protocol with three rounds of nested PCR amplified TCRbeta. Via MiXCR, TCRdb re-called the multiplex PCR reads, giving one row per CDR3 protein. The profile covers tens of thousands of distinct CDR3 sequences, with roughly 77% appearing a single time and more than 40% taken by the ten largest. Sequenced sample: distant non-tumor lung tissue. The source of these receptors is a man aged 55 to 70 with non-small cell lung cancer.

A few counts support this clonotype. Given a much more abundant clone one base away, this may be a read error. V and J are TRBV20-1 and TRBJ1-6; 8 bases fit TRBD1. From germline, CDR1 is DFQATT and CDR2 SNEGSKA (reference sequence). The CDR3 extends over 13 amino acids. In DNA form, the CDR3 reads TGCAATGCTATGGACAGGGTCGGATCACCCCTCCACTTT. This translates into CNAMDRVGSPLHF.

The chain uses TRBV28 and TRBJ2-1; 9 bases fit TRBD2. The CDR3 is 16 amino acids. The V and J ends lost 4 bases and 9 bases, in that order; junction bases with no gene match: 13. Germline-derived CDR1 and CDR2 are MDHEN and SYDVKM. CDR3 protein: CASSSMGSGRSSEQFF. DNA of the CDR3: TGTGCCAGCAGTTCCATGGGTAGCGGGAGAAGTAGTGAGCAGTTCTTC.

The gene calls are TRBV6-5 and TRBJ2-7; 8 bases are shared with TRBD2. J gave up 6 bases and V 7 bases, and 14 bases lay outside the gene matches. The CDR3 loop spans 15 amino acids. Germline CDR1 MNHEY, CDR2 SVGAGI. The CDR3 nucleotides are TGTGCCAGCATCTACTCGAGGCGGGAGGCGGCCGAGCAGTACTTC. Its protein is CASIYSRREAAEQYF.

This clonotype was recorded only once. CDR3 DNA sequence: TGTGCCAGCTCAAGGGACAGGTCCACCTACAATGAGCAGTTCTTC. Its translation: CASSRDRSTYNEQFF. The chain uses TRBV18 and TRBJ2-1, with 8 nucleotides matching TRBD1. CDR1 and CDR2 from the germline V gene are KGHSH and LQKENI. V lost 5 bases, J lost 2 bases, and 5 bases stayed unmatched. This CDR3 has 15 residues.

This clonotype showed up just a few times. The conserved phenylalanine or tryptophan is not found at the CDR3 terminus, so this likely reflects a read error. The limits of the CDR3 on the DNA are not certain, so only TCRdb's listed CDR3 is given. The chain combines TRBV20-1 with TRBJ1-5. From germline, CDR1 is DFQATT and CDR2 SNEGSKA (reference sequence). The CDR3 contains 13 residues when both ends are counted. The CDR3: CSARLWDNQPQLY.

A word on this clonotype: Sequence at one end of the junction differs from germline and may be a read error. This chain connects TRBV4-1 to TRBJ1-1; 12 positions match TRBD1. CDR1 is MGHRA, CDR2 YSYEKL, per germline. CDR3 length equals 18 residues. The CDR3, as DNA: TGCACCAGCAGCCAAGGACCCGGGACAGGGGGCAGGGGCACTGAAGTTTTCTTT. Protein: CTSSQGPGTGGRGTEVFF.

As concerns this clonotype: In this CDR3 the conserved last residue, phenylalanine or tryptophan, is missing, so a read error is likely. V and J are TRBV28 and TRBJ2-7; D remains unclear. The germline V gene encodes CDR1 MDHEN and CDR2 SYDVKM. The CDR3 contains 17 residues. CDR3 coding DNA: TGTTCCAGCAATACTGTACATATTAGACGGAGCTCCTACGAGCAGTACATC. Protein product: CSSNTVHIRRSSYEQYI.

Details on this clonotype: The junction and the germline gene differ at one end; a read error may be behind it. The rearrangement uses TRBV18 and TRBJ2-1, with D possibly TRBD2 on 5 matching bases. CDR1 is KGHSH and CDR2 is LQKENI in the germline V gene. The length of the CDR3 is 18 residues. The CDR3, as DNA: TGTGCCAGCTCACAACTCCCTTCCCAGCGGAGCTCCTACAATGAGCAGTCCTTC. Translation gives CASSQLPSQRSSYNEQSF.

This clonotype has more than one count but fewer than ten. This chain joins TRBV5-1 and TRBJ2-1, with 7 bases lining up with TRBD1. CDR1 SGHRS and CDR2 YFSETQ come from the germline V gene. The CDR3 is 18 amino acids. J gave up 7 bases and V 0 bases, and 16 bases lay outside the gene matches. CDR3 DNA sequence: TGCGCCAGCAGCTTGGTGGGCCTCGGGACAGCTATCTTAAATGAGCAGTTCTTC. It translates to CASSLVGLGTAILNEQFF.

Points on this clonotype: A much larger clone lies a single base off, so this may be a read error. This chain joins TRBV28 and TRBJ2-7, with D uncertain. CDR1 is MDHEN and CDR2 is SYDVKM in the germline V gene. The CDR3 extends over 12 amino acids. DNA of the CDR3: TGTACCAGCAGTTTAGGGACCTACGAGCAGTACTTC. Translation gives CTSSLGTYEQYF.

In the case of this clonotype: The germline gene is not matched at one end of the junction; a read error may be the cause. The V and J genes are TRBV11-3 and TRBJ2-3, with D possibly TRBD2 on 5 matching bases. This CDR3 region has 14 residues. CDR1 and CDR2 from the germline V gene are SGHNT and YENEEA. CDR3 DNA sequence: TGTGCCACCAGCTCACAGAGACGGGATAAATCGCAGTATTTT. It yields the protein CATSSQRRDKSQYF.